This TCR beta chain appears in the sequencing data of a study of T cell responses to AZD1222 COVID-19 vaccine. With regard to this clone: Its antigen remains unknown.

The CDR3 contains 15 residues. Findings and limits, study-wide: Only a handful of individuals given AZD1222 were seropositive at baseline. Of spike-specific TCRs, nearly half reportedly target regions left unmutated in variants. The breadth and depth of Spike-specific TCRs increased once two AZD1222 doses had been given. The sample set comprised mostly white British donors with more females, and clonal diversity was possibly underestimated.

Sequenced by immunoSEQ multiplex PCR; TCRdb stores in-frame clones only, minus some. The repertoire consists of 85,000 to 95,000 clones, with around 89% occurring once and the leading ten covering 8% to 9.5%. The sample was peripheral blood, taken on day 0 of AZD1222 vaccination. This receptor was taken from an adult in good health. The genes are TRBV21-1 and TRBJ1-2; TRBD1 reflects the table's D call only, with no check against the DNA. TRBV21-1 is a known pseudogene. CDR3 bases: TGTGCCAGCAGCCCCCAGACAGGGCGCAACTATGGCTACACCTTC. It translates to CASSPQTGRNYGYTF.